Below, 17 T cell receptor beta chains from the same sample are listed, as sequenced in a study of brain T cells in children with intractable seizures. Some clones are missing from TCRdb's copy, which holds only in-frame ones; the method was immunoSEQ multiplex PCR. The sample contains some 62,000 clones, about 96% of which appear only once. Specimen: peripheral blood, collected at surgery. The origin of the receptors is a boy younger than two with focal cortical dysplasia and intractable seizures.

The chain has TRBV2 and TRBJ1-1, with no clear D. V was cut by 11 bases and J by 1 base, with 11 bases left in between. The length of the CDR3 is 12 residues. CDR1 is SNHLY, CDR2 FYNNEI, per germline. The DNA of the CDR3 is TGTGCCTGGCCAGGAGAGAACACTGAAGCTTTCTTT. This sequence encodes CAWPGENTEAFF.

The CDR3 loop reads CASSLVGYGYTF. The CDR3 nucleotides are TGTGCCAGCAGCTTGGTGGGCTATGGCTACACCTTC. The chain has TRBV5-4 and TRBJ1-2, with D unclear. Germline CDR1 SGHNT, CDR2 YYREEE (reference sequence). The CDR3 is made up of 12 amino acids. V lost 0 bases to trimming and J lost 4 bases, with 4 bases between them.

CDR3 in amino acids: CASANSGGPRQYF. The CDR3 nucleotides are TGTGCTAGTGCCAACTCGGGAGGGCCGAGGCAGTATTTT. The chain joins TRBV12-5 to TRBJ2-3; 8 bases agree with TRBD2. V lost 7 bases, J lost 11 bases, and 11 bases stayed unmatched. Germline CDR1 is LGHNT and CDR2 is FRNRAP. The CDR3 is made up of 13 amino acids.

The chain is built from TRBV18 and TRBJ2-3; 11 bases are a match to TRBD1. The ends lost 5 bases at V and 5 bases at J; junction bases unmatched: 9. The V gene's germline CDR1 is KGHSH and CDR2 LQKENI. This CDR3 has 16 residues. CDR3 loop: CASSSSGTGGGDTQYF. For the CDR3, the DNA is TGTGCCAGCTCATCCTCCGGGACAGGGGGTGGAGATACGCAGTATTTT. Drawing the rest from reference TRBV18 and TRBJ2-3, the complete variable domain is NAGVMQNPRHLVRRRGQEARLRCSPMKGHSHVYWYRQLPEEGLKFMVYLQKENIIDESGMPKERFSAEFPKEGPSILRIQQVVRGDSAAYFCASSSSGTGGGDTQYFGPGTRLTVL.

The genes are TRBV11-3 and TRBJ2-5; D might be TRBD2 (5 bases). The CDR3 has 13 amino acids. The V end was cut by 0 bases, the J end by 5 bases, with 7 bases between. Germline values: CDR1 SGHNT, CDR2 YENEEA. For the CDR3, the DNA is TGTGCCAGCAGCTTAGAGGGCGGGGAGACCCAGTACTTC. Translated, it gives CASSLEGGETQYF.

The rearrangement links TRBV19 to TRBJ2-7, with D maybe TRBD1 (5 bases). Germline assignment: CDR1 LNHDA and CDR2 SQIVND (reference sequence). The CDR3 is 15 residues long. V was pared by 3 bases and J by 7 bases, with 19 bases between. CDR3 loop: CASSIWGGDPTEQYF. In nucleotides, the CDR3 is TGTGCCAGTAGTATTTGGGGCGGAGACCCTACGGAGCAGTACTTC.

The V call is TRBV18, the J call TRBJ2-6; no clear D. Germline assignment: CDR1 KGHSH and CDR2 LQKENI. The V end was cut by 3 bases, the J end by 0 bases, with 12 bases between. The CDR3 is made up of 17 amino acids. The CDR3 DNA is TGTGCCAGCTCACCGACGCCCGGAAGCTCTGGGGCCAACGTCCTGACTTTC. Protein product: CASSPTPGSSGANVLTF.

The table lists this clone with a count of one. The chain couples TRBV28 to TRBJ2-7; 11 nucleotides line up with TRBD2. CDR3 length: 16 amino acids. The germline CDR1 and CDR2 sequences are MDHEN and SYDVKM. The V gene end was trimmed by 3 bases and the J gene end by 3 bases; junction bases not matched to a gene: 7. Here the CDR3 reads CASSFWRGTSGYEQYF. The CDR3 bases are TGTGCCAGCAGTTTTTGGAGGGGGACTAGCGGCTACGAGCAGTACTTC.

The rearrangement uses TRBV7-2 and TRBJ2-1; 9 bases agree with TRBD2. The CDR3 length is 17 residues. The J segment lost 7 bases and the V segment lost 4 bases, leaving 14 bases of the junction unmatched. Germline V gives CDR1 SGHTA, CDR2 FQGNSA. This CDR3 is CASSSYPPSGGINEQFF. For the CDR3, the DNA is TGTGCCAGCAGCTCTTATCCGCCCAGCGGGGGGATAAATGAGCAGTTCTTC.

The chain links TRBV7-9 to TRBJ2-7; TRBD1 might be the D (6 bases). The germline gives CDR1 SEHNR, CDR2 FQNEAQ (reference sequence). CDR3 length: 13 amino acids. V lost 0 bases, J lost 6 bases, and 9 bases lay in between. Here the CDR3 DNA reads TGTGCCAGCAGCTTAGCGACAGGACCCGAGCAGTACTTC. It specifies CASSLATGPEQYF.

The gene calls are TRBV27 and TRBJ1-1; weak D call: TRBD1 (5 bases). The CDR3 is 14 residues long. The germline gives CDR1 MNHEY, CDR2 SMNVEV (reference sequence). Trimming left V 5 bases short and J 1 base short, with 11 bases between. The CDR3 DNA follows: TGTGCCAGCAGTCTTGGTGGGACGAACACTGAAGCTTTCTTT. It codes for CASSLGGTNTEAFF.

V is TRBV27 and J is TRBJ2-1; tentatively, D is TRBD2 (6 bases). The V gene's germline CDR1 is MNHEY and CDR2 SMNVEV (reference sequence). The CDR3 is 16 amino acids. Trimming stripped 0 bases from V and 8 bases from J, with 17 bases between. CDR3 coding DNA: TGTGCCAGCAGTTTATCTTCCCTAGCGAAAATCTATGAGCAGTTCTTC. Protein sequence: CASSLSSLAKIYEQFF.

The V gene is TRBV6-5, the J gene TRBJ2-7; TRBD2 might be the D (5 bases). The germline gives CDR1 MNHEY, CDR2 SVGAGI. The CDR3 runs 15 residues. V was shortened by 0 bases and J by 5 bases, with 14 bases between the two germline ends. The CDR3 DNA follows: TGTGCCAGCAGTTACTCGGGTCTCCCGGGAAACGAGCAGTACTTC. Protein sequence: CASSYSGLPGNEQYF.

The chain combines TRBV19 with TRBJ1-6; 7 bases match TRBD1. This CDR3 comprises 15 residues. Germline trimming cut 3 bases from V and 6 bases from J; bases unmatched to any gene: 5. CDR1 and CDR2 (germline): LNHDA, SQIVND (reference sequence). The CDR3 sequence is CASSIMAGGNSPLHF. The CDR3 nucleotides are TGTGCCAGTAGTATTATGGCAGGGGGTAATTCACCCCTCCACTTT.

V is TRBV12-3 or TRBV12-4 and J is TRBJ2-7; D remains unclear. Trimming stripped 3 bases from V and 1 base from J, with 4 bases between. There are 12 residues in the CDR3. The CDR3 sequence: CASSLVSYEQYF. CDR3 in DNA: TGTGCCAGCAGTTTGGTTTCCTACGAGCAGTACTTC.

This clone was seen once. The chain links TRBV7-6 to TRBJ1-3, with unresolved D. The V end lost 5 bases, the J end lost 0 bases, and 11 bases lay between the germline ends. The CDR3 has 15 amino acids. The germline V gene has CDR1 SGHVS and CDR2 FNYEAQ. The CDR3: CASSPLPGSGNTIYF. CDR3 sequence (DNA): TGTGCCAGCAGCCCTCTACCTGGCTCTGGAAACACCATATATTTT. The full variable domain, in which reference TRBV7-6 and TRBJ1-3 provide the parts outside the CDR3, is GAGVSQSPRYKVTKRGQDVALRCDPISGHVSLYWYRQALGQGPEFLTYFNYEAQQDKSGLPNDRFSAERPEGSISTLTIQRTEQRDSAMYRCASSPLPGSGNTIYFGEGSWLTVV.

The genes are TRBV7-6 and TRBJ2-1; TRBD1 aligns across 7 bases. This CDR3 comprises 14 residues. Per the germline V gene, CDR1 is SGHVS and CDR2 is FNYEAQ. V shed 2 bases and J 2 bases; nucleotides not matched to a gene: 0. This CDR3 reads CASSLQGAYNEQFF. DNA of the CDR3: TGTGCCAGCAGCTTACAGGGGGCCTACAATGAGCAGTTCTTC.